Listed below are T cell receptor beta chains from one sample, sequenced in a study of regulatory T cells in long-lasting Graves disease. TCRdb ran MiXCR on the multiplex PCR reads and lists one entry per CDR3 protein. This sample carries about 460,000 distinct CDR3 sequences, about 22% of them seen once, and the ten largest clones take about an eighth. The sequenced sample was peripheral blood mononuclear cells (PBMCs), obtained when the disease was refractory, from a patient treated with antithyroid drugs. The receptors originated from a female donor with Graves disease. Both conserved end residues are part of each CDR3. The order of the fields is D gene, clone size, J gene, V gene, CDR3 DNA, CDR3 protein. D genes are given only for firm matches. Some rows mark clone size as missing; the rest say once, few, many or name a class of expanded clone.

D: -
size: -
J: TRBJ2-7
V: TRBV7-2
DNA: TGTGCCAGCAGCTTAGCGGGGAGCGTCGAGCAGTACTTC
CDR3: CASSLAGSVEQYF

D: -
size: many
J: TRBJ1-5
V: TRBV2
DNA: TGTGCCAGCAGTGAAGGGACACTTAATCAGCCCCAGCATTTT
CDR3: CASSEGTLNQPQHF

D: TRBD1
size: -
J: TRBJ2-7
V: TRBV5-6
DNA: TGTGCCAGCACCCACGACAGGGGGCTTGAGCAGTACTTC
CDR3: CASTHDRGLEQYF

D: TRBD2
size: many
J: TRBJ2-7
V: TRBV12-3/TRBV12-4
DNA: TGTGCCAGCAGTTCATCCGGGACTACTAGCGAGCAGTACTTC
CDR3: CASSSSGTTSEQYF

D: -
size: -
J: TRBJ2-1
V: TRBV29-1
DNA: TGCAGCGTTGAGGGGCTTGGAGGGTTTGGGGATGAGCAGTTCTTC
CDR3: CSVEGLGGFGDEQFF

D: TRBD2
size: many
J: TRBJ2-5
V: TRBV29-1
DNA: TGCAGCGTTCTAGCGGGAATTCGGACCCAGTACTTC
CDR3: CSVLAGIRTQYF

D: TRBD1
size: -
J: TRBJ1-2
V: TRBV30
DNA: TGTGCCTGGAGTGTCGGGACAGTCTATGGCTACACCTTC
CDR3: CAWSVGTVYGYTF

D: TRBD2
size: -
J: TRBJ2-7
V: TRBV11-2
DNA: TGTGCCAGCAGCTTTTTCAGACTAGCGGGAGTCCCCCTGGTTTTGGAGCAGTACTTC
CDR3: CASSFFRLAGVPLVLEQYF

D: -
size: many
J: TRBJ2-7
V: TRBV10-3
DNA: TGTGCCATCAGTGAGTCAGTGGGCGGGGATTCCTACGAGCAGTACTTC
CDR3: CAISESVGGDSYEQYF

D: TRBD1
size: few
J: TRBJ1-1
V: TRBV19
DNA: TGTGCCAGTAGTATACAGGGGGCGACGAACACTGAAGCTTTCTTT
CDR3: CASSIQGATNTEAFF

D: TRBD1
size: many
J: TRBJ1-5
V: TRBV28
DNA: TGTGCCAGCAGTTTTTCTCGGACAGGGGGCCTGGGTCAGCCCCAGCATTTT
CDR3: CASSFSRTGGLGQPQHF

D: -
size: few
J: TRBJ2-7
V: TRBV11-2
DNA: TGTGCCAGCAGCTTAAAGGGGTGGGACACCACTAGTGAGCAGTACTTC
CDR3: CASSLKGWDTTSEQYF

D: -
size: once
J: TRBJ2-2
V: TRBV4-3
DNA: TGCGCCAGCAGCCAAGGGAGGGGGCGGAGCACCGGGGAGCTGTTTTTT
CDR3: CASSQGRGRSTGELFF

D: TRBD1
size: many
J: TRBJ1-2
V: TRBV7-2
DNA: TGTGCCAGCAGTTTGGGACAGATTAACTATGGCTACACCTTC
CDR3: CASSLGQINYGYTF

D: TRBD1
size: -
J: TRBJ2-2
V: TRBV28
DNA: TGTGCCAGCAGTACGGGACAGTTAACCGGGGAGCTGTTTTTT
CDR3: CASSTGQLTGELFF

D: TRBD1
size: -
J: TRBJ1-1
V: TRBV20-1
DNA: TGCAGTGCTGACTCAGGGGGCAACACTGAAGCTTTCTTT
CDR3: CSADSGGNTEAFF

D: TRBD2
size: many
J: TRBJ2-7
V: TRBV6-1
DNA: TGTGCCAGCAACGACCCGGCGGGAGCTCGAAACGAGCAGTACTTC
CDR3: CASNDPAGARNEQYF

D: -
size: many
J: TRBJ1-1
V: TRBV7-2
DNA: TGTGCCAGCAGCTTTGCGGGGGCTCCACGAGCTTTCTTT
CDR3: CASSFAGAPRAFF

D: -
size: many
J: TRBJ1-2
V: TRBV30
DNA: TGTGCTCAGAAGACAGGAACTAACTATGGCTACACCTTC
CDR3: CAQKTGTNYGYTF

D: -
size: few
J: TRBJ1-1
V: TRBV27
DNA: TGTGCCAGCAGTACCCGGGGGGCCAGGGCGAACACTGAAGCTTTCTTT
CDR3: CASSTRGARANTEAFF

D: TRBD1
size: many
J: TRBJ1-1
V: TRBV5-1
DNA: TGCGCCAGCAGCTTGAATCTCGGGACAGAGGAAGCTTTCTTT
CDR3: CASSLNLGTEEAFF

D: -
size: many
J: TRBJ1-2
V: TRBV28
DNA: TGTGCCAGCAGTCCCGGGACTCCTGAATCTAACTATGGCTACACCTTC
CDR3: CASSPGTPESNYGYTF

D: TRBD1
size: many
J: TRBJ2-5
V: TRBV9
DNA: TGTGCCAGCAGCGTAGCGACAGGGCGGGAGACCCAGTACTTC
CDR3: CASSVATGRETQYF

D: -
size: many
J: TRBJ1-4
V: TRBV6-1
DNA: TGTGCCAGCAGTGAAGGGACGGGAGGTAATGAAAAACTGTTTTTT
CDR3: CASSEGTGGNEKLFF

D: -
size: many
J: TRBJ1-2
V: TRBV6-5
DNA: TGTGCCAGCAGTTATAGTCCGCTTCGAGGCTACACCTTC
CDR3: CASSYSPLRGYTF

D: -
size: many
J: TRBJ1-5
V: TRBV6-5
DNA: TGTGCCAGCAGTTCGGGACGGAAAGGGCAGCCCCAGCATTTT
CDR3: CASSSGRKGQPQHF

D: -
size: many
J: TRBJ1-4
V: TRBV7-2
DNA: TGTGCCAGCAGCTTAGTTTCTCGTAAGACCGGTGAAAAACTGTTTTTT
CDR3: CASSLVSRKTGEKLFF

D: TRBD1
size: few
J: TRBJ1-1
V: TRBV6-5
DNA: TGTGCCAGCAGTTACAAGGGACAGGGGATAACGATGAACACTGAAGCTTTCTTT
CDR3: CASSYKGQGITMNTEAFF

D: -
size: few
J: TRBJ2-2
V: TRBV9
DNA: TGTGCCAGCAGCGTAGCGGGACTCCCCACAGGAGGGGAGCTGTTTTTT
CDR3: CASSVAGLPTGGELFF

D: -
size: -
J: TRBJ1-3
V: TRBV28
DNA: TGTGCCAGCAACTCGGCAGGGCCGGGAAACACCATATATTTT
CDR3: CASNSAGPGNTIYF

D: -
size: many
J: TRBJ2-4
V: TRBV10-3
DNA: TGTGCCATCAGTCCAGGTCAGCCGGAAACCATTCAGTACTTC
CDR3: CAISPGQPETIQYF

D: -
size: many
J: TRBJ1-5
V: TRBV28
DNA: TGTGCCAGCAGCTTTTCGGGCAATCAGCCCCAGCATTTT
CDR3: CASSFSGNQPQHF

D: TRBD2
size: many
J: TRBJ2-5
V: TRBV7-2
DNA: TGTGCCAGCGGGACTAGCTTGGGTGAGACCCAGTACTTC
CDR3: CASGTSLGETQYF

D: -
size: few
J: TRBJ2-6
V: TRBV7-3
DNA: TGTGCCAGCAGCTTGGAAAGAGGGTTAGGGGCCAACGTCCTGACTTTC
CDR3: CASSLERGLGANVLTF

D: TRBD1
size: many
J: TRBJ2-7
V: TRBV24-1
DNA: TGTGCCACCAGTGATGCGACAGGGGGCGAGCAGTACTTC
CDR3: CATSDATGGEQYF

D: -
size: -
J: TRBJ2-7
V: TRBV3-1
DNA: TGTGCCAGCAGACGGGACGGCTACGAGCAGTACTTC
CDR3: CASRRDGYEQYF

D: TRBD1
size: few
J: TRBJ2-7
V: TRBV3-1
DNA: TGTGCCAGCAGCCAAGTGGGGGACAGGGGGAGCTACGAGCAGTACTTC
CDR3: CASSQVGDRGSYEQYF

D: TRBD1
size: few
J: TRBJ2-7
V: TRBV20-1
DNA: TGCAGTGCTAGAGATCTAGGACAGGGAAATAGCGAGCAGTACTTC
CDR3: CSARDLGQGNSEQYF

D: -
size: -
J: TRBJ1-4
V: TRBV5-5
DNA: TGTGCCAGCAGCTCGGGACCTATCCTTGGGGAAAAACTGTTTTTT
CDR3: CASSSGPILGEKLFF

D: -
size: -
J: TRBJ1-4
V: TRBV9
DNA: TGTGCCAGCAGCGTAGACGGAGATGCAACTAATGAAAAACTGTTTTTT
CDR3: CASSVDGDATNEKLFF

D: TRBD1
size: -
J: TRBJ2-3
V: TRBV30
DNA: TGTGCCTGGAGTAGGGGACAGGGACCAGATACGCAGTATTTT
CDR3: CAWSRGQGPDTQYF

D: TRBD1
size: many
J: TRBJ1-1
V: TRBV19
DNA: TGTGCCAGCGTTGACAGGGCAGGGGAAACTGAAGCTTTCTTT
CDR3: CASVDRAGETEAFF

D: TRBD2
size: -
J: TRBJ2-1
V: TRBV11-2
DNA: TGTGCCAGCAGCCCAGGGACTACATACAATGAGCAGTTCTTC
CDR3: CASSPGTTYNEQFF

D: -
size: many
J: TRBJ1-6
V: TRBV6-1
DNA: TGTGCCAGCAGAGAGACAGCAAATAATTCACCCCTCCACTTT
CDR3: CASRETANNSPLHF

D: -
size: many
J: TRBJ1-1
V: TRBV7-2
DNA: TGTGCCAGCAGCTTTTTTTCTATTGGGCGCGGCACTGAAGCTTTCTTT
CDR3: CASSFFSIGRGTEAFF

D: -
size: -
J: TRBJ1-1
V: TRBV30
DNA: TGTGCCTGGAGTGCATCAGGGAACACTGGAGCTTTCTTT
CDR3: CAWSASGNTGAFF

D: -
size: -
J: TRBJ1-1
V: TRBV4-1
DNA: TGCGCCAGCAGCCAAGCATGGGGTTTGACTGAAGCTTTCTTT
CDR3: CASSQAWGLTEAFF